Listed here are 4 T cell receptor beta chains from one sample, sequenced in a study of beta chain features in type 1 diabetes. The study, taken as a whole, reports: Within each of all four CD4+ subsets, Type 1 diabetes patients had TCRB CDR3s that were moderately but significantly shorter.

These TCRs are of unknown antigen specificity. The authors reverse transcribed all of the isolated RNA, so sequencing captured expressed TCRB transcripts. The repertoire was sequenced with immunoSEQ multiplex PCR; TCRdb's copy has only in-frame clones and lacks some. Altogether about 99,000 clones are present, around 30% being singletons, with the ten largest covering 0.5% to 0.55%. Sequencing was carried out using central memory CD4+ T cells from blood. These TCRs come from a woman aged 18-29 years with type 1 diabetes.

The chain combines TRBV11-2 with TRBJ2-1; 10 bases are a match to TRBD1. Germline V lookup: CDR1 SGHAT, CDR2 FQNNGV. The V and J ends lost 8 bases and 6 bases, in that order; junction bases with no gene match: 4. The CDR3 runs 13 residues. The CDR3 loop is CASGQGESNEQFF. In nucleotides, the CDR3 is TGTGCCAGCGGACAGGGGGAGAGCAATGAGCAGTTCTTC.

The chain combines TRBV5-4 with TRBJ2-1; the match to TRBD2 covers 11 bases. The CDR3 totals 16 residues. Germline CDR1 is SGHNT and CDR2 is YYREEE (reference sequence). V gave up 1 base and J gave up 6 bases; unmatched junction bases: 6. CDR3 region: CASSLSSGRAFNEQFF. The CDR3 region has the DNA TGTGCCAGCAGCTTGAGTAGCGGGAGGGCCTTCAATGAGCAGTTCTTC.

CDR3 sequence reads: CASSARQLYEQYV. The CDR3, as DNA: TGTGCCAGCAGTGCCAGACAGCTATACGAGCAGTACGTC. V is TRBV6-1 and J is TRBJ2-7; TRBD1 is a possible D gene (5 bases). The V end lost 4 bases, the J end lost 4 bases, and 11 bases lay between the germline ends. The CDR3 is 13 residues long. The V gene's germline CDR1 is MNHNS and CDR2 SASEGT.

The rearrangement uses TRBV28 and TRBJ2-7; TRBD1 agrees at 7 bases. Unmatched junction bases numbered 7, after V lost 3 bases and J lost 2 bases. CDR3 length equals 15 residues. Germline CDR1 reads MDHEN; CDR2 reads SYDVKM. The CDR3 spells CASSFSKGTAYEQYF. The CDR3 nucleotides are TGTGCCAGCAGTTTCTCGAAGGGGACAGCCTACGAGCAGTACTTC.